The rows below give T cell receptor beta chains drawn from one sample of a study of T cells after yellow fever vaccination. TCRdb processed the 5' RACE reads anew with MiXCR; each CDR3 protein has one entry. Of 450,000 to 550,000 distinct CDR3 sequences listed, approximately 21% are singletons. The material sequenced was PBMCs, taken 15 days after the yellow fever booster vaccination. These receptors came from a man under 40 who received the YFV17D yellow fever vaccine. The CDR3 runs from the conserved cysteine through the conserved F or W. The D gene is left open where the match is weak. The size entry is marked missing in some rows and otherwise reads once, few, many or a size class.

V gene	D gene	clone size	J gene	CDR3 DNA	CDR3 protein
TRBV20-1	TRBD2	few	TRBJ2-1	TGCAGTGCTGGCCTTGCAGCGGGAGATGAGCAGTTCTTC	CSAGLAAGDEQFF
TRBV4-2	TRBD2	-	TRBJ2-7	TGTGCCAGCAGCCAATTTGGACTAGAGGGGAAAGAGCAGTACTTC	CASSQFGLEGKEQYF
TRBV11-2	-	few	TRBJ2-7	TGTGCCAGCAGCTTTATTCAGTACGAGCAGTACTTC	CASSFIQYEQYF
TRBV7-2	-	few	TRBJ2-5	TGTGCCAGCAGCTTCGGGTTCCACGTTAACTTC	CASSFGFHVNF
TRBV7-8	-	-	TRBJ2-1	TGTGCCAGCAGCCCCCCCCGGATGTCCTACAATGAGCAGTTCTTC	CASSPPRMSYNEQFF
TRBV25-1	TRBD2	-	TRBJ2-3	TGTGCCAGCAACACCGTAGCGGGAGGTGCAGATACGCAGTATTTT	CASNTVAGGADTQYF
TRBV18	-	few	TRBJ2-5	TGTGCCAGCTCACCATTGCTAGGGGAAGAGACCCAGTACTTC	CASSPLLGEETQYF
TRBV6-5	TRBD1	-	TRBJ2-3	TGTGCCAGCAGTTCGCACCAGGGGGAAGCCTTTCGTGGTACGCAGTATTTT	CASSSHQGEAFRGTQYF
TRBV7-2	-	few	TRBJ2-1	TGTGCCAGCAGCCGCTTCCTAGGGAGCTCCTACAATGAGCAGTTCTTC	CASSRFLGSSYNEQFF
TRBV18	TRBD1	-	TRBJ1-3	TGTGCCAGCTCACCCGACAGGGCCGCAAACACCATATATTTT	CASSPDRAANTIYF
TRBV10-3	-	-	TRBJ2-3	TGTGCCATCAGTGAGTCGCCGGGACGGGTCACAGATACGCAGTATTTT	CAISESPGRVTDTQYF
TRBV5-1	TRBD1	-	TRBJ2-7	TGCGCCAGCAGCTTGAGGGACAGAGCGAAGGAGCAGTACTTC	CASSLRDRAKEQYF
TRBV7-2	-	-	TRBJ2-7	TGTGCCAGCAGCAAGTGGGCGGGGGAGCAGTACTTC	CASSKWAGEQYF
TRBV7-6	TRBD2	few	TRBJ2-1	TGTGCCAGCAGCTTTCAGCGGGAGGGGTACAATGAGCAGTTCTTC	CASSFQREGYNEQFF
TRBV5-8	-	-	TRBJ2-5	TGTGCCAGCAGTAACTGGGCGAGTAGAGAGACCCAGTACTTC	CASSNWASRETQYF
TRBV4-3	-	-	TRBJ2-7	TGCGCCAGCAGCCAAGATTATTTTAGGTACGAGCAGTACTTC	CASSQDYFRYEQYF
TRBV20-1	-	-	TRBJ1-1	TGCAGTGCTCCGATTTCCGGGGGATGGACTGAAGCTTTCTTT	CSAPISGGWTEAFF
TRBV6-6	-	few	TRBJ1-2	TGTGCCAGCAATCCAGGGTCCAACTATGGCTACACCTTC	CASNPGSNYGYTF
TRBV7-2	-	few	TRBJ2-1	TGTGCCAGCAGCTTACCTACCGTAGTTCCATACAATGAGCAGTTCTTC	CASSLPTVVPYNEQFF
TRBV3-1	TRBD2	few	TRBJ2-7	TGTGCCAGCAGCCAAGCAAATAGCGGGCGGGAGCAGTACTTC	CASSQANSGREQYF
TRBV14	-	few	TRBJ2-5	TGTGCCAGCAGCCCAGGCTTCCGCAGCTCCCAAGAGACCCAGTACTTC	CASSPGFRSSQETQYF
TRBV7-2	TRBD2	few	TRBJ2-2	TGTGCCAGCAGCTTAGTGCGGCTAGCGGGAGGGGGAACCGGGGAGCTGTTTTTT	CASSLVRLAGGGTGELFF
TRBV2	-	few	TRBJ2-7	TGTGCCAGCAGTCCAGTGAGCTCCTACGAGCAGTACTTC	CASSPVSSYEQYF
TRBV20-1	TRBD1	few	TRBJ1-2	TGCAGTGCTAGACGGGACAGATCCTATGGCTACACCTTC	CSARRDRSYGYTF
TRBV3-1	-	few	TRBJ2-7	TGTGCCAGCAGCCAAAGTTCCAGGGGCCCCTACGAGCAGTACTTC	CASSQSSRGPYEQYF
TRBV4-3	-	few	TRBJ2-7	TGCGCCAGCAGCGAACAGAGGAGCTCCTACGAGCAGTACTTC	CASSEQRSSYEQYF
TRBV3-1	-	-	TRBJ1-1	TGTGCCAGCAGACAAGGGGGTGAAGCTTTCTTT	CASRQGGEAFF
TRBV12-3/TRBV12-4	TRBD1	-	TRBJ1-6	TGTGCCAGCAGTTACGATGGGGACAGTAATTCACCCCTCCACTTT	CASSYDGDSNSPLHF
TRBV7-8	-	few	TRBJ2-1	TGTGCCAGCAGCTTAGCGCTAAAGGGGGGCTTGAGGAATGAGCAGTTCTTC	CASSLALKGGLRNEQFF
TRBV7-9	-	-	TRBJ1-1	TGTGCCAGCACCCCACCTCATTGGGGCCCGGACACTGAAGCTTTCTTT	CASTPPHWGPDTEAFF
TRBV12-3/TRBV12-4	-	few	TRBJ1-6	TGTGCCAGCAGTCCCCGGGGTATTAATTCACCCCTCCACTTT	CASSPRGINSPLHF
TRBV28	TRBD1	-	TRBJ2-7	TGTGCCAGCAGAGAGACCCCGGGACAGCTTACCTACGAGCAGTACTTC	CASRETPGQLTYEQYF
TRBV7-2	TRBD2	many	TRBJ2-3	TGTGCCAGCAGCTTCGGGACTAGCAACACAGATACGCAGTATTTT	CASSFGTSNTDTQYF
TRBV7-9	TRBD2	few	TRBJ2-5	TGTGCCAGCAGCCCTCCCCCCGGGAGGGCCCAAGAGACCCAGTACTTC	CASSPPPGRAQETQYF
TRBV7-9	TRBD1	few	TRBJ1-4	TGTGCCAGCAGCTCGAAGGGGGCCCTTAATGAAAAACTGTTTTTT	CASSSKGALNEKLFF
TRBV28	-	-	TRBJ2-7	TGTGCCAGCAGGGCGCAAGGGGGGCTGGGGTACGAGCAGTACTTC	CASRAQGGLGYEQYF
TRBV6-5	-	-	TRBJ2-7	TGTGCCAGCAGCTACGGTTCAGGCCAAACCTACGAGCAGTACTTC	CASSYGSGQTYEQYF